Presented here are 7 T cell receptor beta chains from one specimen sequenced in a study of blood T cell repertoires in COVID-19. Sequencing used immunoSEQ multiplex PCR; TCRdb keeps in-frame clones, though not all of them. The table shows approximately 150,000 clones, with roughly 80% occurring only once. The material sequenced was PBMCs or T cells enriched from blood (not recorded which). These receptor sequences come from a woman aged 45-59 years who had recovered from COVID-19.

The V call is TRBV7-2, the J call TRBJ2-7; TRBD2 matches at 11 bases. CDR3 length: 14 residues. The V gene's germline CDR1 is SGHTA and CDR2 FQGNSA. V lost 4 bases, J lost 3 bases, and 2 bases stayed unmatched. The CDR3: CASSSSGGSYEQYF. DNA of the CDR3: TGTGCCAGCAGCTCTAGCGGGGGGAGCTACGAGCAGTACTTC.

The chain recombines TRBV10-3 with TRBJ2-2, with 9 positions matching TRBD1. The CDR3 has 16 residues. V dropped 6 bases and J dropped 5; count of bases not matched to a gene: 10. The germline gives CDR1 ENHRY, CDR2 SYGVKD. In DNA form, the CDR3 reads TGTGCCATCAGCCAGATGGACAGGGGTGGGACCGGGGAGCTGTTTTTT. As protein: CAISQMDRGGTGELFF.

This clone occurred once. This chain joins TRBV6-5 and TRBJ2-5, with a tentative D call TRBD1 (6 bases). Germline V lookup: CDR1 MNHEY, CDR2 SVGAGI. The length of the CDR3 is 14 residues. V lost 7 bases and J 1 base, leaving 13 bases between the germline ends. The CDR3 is CASTRGQPQETQYF. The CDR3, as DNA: TGTGCCAGCACCAGAGGACAGCCCCAAGAGACCCAGTACTTC.

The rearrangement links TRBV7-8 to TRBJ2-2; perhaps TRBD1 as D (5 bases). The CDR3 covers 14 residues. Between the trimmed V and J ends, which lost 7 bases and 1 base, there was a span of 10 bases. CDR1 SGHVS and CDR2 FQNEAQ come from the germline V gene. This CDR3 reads CASTLRGNTGELFF. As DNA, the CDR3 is TGTGCCAGCACCCTTAGGGGGAACACCGGGGAGCTGTTTTTT.

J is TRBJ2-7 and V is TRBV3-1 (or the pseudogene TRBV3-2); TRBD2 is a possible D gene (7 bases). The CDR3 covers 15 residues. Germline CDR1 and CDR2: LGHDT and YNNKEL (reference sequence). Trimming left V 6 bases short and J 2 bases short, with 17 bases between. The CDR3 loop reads CASSPRAGATYEQYF. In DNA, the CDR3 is TGTGCCAGCAGTCCTCGGGCGGGGGCTACCTACGAGCAGTACTTC.

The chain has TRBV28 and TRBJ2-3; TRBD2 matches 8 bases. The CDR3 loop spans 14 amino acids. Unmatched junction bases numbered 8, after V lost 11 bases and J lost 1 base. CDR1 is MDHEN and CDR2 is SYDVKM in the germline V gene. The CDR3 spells CAGRRRGGTDTQYF. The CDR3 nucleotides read TGTGCCGGTCGTAGGCGGGGGGGCACAGATACGCAGTATTTT.

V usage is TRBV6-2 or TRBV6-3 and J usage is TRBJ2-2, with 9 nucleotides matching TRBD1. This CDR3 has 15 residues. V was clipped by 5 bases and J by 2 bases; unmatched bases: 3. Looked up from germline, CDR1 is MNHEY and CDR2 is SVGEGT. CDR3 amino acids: CASSLQGANTGELFF. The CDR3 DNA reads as TGTGCCAGCAGTCTACAGGGGGCTAACACCGGGGAGCTGTTTTTT.